Here is one T cell receptor beta chain with its context. As yet, its antigen is unknown. This sample is drawn from a study of T-cell memory formation after mild COVID-19. Across the study: Across donors, TCR clusters were largely donor specific.

One entry per CDR3 protein results from TCRdb running MiXCR on the 5' RACE reads. The top ten hold roughly 8% of the sample, which has some 450,000 distinct CDR3 sequences, 15% to 20% seen once. The germline V and J ends were trimmed by 1 base and 1 base, with 20 bases remaining between them. The CDR3 extends over 19 amino acids. Germline V gives CDR1 SNHLY, CDR2 FYNNEI. Study findings and constraints: Some SARS-CoV-2-responding clones were already detected in memory before infection.

Material: PBMCs or a T cell subset sorted from them (not recorded which). The chain is built from TRBV2 and TRBJ2-4; D is perhaps TRBD2 (6 bases). The sequence was obtained from an adult woman who had mild COVID-19 (a few samples of this study predate the infection). Cell type and time point are not known. CDR3 bases: TGTGCCAGCAGTGAAGGGGGTTTACGAGCGGAGGGGGCCAAAAACATTCAGTACTTC. The encoded protein is CASSEGGLRAEGAKNIQYF.